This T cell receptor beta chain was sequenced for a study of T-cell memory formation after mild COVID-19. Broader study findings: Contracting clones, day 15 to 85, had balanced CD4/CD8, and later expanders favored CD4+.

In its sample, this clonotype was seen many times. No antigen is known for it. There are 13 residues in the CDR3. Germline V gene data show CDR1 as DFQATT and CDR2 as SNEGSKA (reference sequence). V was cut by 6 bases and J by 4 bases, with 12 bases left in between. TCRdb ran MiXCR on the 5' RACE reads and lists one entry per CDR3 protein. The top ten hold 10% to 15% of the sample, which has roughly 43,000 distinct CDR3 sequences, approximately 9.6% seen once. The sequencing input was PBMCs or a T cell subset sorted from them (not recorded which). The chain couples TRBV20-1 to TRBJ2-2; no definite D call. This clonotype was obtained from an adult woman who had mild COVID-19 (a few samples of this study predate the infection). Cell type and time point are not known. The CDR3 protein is CSAPSRLTGELFF. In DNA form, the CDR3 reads TGCAGTGCGCCATCCAGGCTCACCGGGGAGCTGTTTTTT.